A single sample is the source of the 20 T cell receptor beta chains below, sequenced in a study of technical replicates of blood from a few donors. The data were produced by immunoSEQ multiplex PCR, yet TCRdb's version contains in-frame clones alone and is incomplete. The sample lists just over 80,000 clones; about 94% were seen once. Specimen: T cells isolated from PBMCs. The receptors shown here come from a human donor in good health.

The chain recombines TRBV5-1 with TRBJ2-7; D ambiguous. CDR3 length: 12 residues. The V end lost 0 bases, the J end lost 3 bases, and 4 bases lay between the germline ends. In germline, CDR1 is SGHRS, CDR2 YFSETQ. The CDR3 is CASSLGVYEQYF. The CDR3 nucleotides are TGCGCCAGCAGCTTGGGAGTCTACGAGCAGTACTTC. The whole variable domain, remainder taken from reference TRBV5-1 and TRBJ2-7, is KAGVTQTPRYLIKTRGQQVTLSCSPISGHRSVSWYQQTPGQGLQFLFEYFSETQRNKGNFPGRFSGRQFSNSRSEMNVSTLELGDSALYLCASSLGVYEQYFGPGTRLTVT.

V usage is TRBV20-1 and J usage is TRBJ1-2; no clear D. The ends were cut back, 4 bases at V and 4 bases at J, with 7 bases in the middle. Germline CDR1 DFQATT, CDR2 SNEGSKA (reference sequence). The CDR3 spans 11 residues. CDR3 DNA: TGCAGTGCTACCGGTTTCTATGGCTACACCTTC. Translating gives CSATGFYGYTF.

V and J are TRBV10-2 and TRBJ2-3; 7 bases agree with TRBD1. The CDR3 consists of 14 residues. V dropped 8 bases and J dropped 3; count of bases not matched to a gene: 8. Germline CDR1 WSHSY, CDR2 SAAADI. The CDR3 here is CASCAGGPTDTQYF. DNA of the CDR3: TGCGCCAGCTGTGCAGGGGGACCAACAGATACGCAGTATTTT.

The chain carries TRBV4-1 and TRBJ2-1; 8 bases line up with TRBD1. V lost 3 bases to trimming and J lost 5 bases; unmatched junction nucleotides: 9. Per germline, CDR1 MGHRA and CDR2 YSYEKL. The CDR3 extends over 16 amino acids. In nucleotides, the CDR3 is TGCGCCAGCAGCCACCCGGACAGGGTAAGGAACAATGAGCAGTTCTTC. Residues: CASSHPDRVRNNEQFF.

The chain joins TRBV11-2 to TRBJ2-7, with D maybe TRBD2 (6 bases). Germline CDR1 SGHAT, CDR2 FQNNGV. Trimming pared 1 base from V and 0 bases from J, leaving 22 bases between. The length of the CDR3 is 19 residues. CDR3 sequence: CASSLVYRLGAPTSYEQYF. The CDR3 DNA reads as TGTGCCAGCAGCTTAGTATACCGACTAGGGGCCCCGACCTCCTACGAGCAGTACTTC.

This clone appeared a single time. The CDR3 nucleotides are TGCGCCAGCAGCCAAGAGGGACTAGCAGGCCGGACAGATACGCAGTATTTT. Its translation is CASSQEGLAGRTDTQYF. The chain joins TRBV4-1 to TRBJ2-3; 9 bases fit TRBD2. The CDR3 has 17 residues. Germline-derived CDR1 and CDR2 are MGHRA and YSYEKL. Trimming cost V 0 bases and J 3 bases; bases outside gene matches: 7.

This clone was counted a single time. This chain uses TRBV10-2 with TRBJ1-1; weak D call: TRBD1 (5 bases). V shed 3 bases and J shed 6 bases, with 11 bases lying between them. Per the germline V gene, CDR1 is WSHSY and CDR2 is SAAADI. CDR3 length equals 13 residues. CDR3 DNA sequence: TGCGCCAGCAGTGACGGATGGGGCTCTGAAGCTTTCTTT. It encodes CASSDGWGSEAFF.

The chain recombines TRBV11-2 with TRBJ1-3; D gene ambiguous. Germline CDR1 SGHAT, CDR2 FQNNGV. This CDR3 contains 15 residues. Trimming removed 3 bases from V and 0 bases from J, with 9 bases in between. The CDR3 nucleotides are TGTGCCAGCAGCTTTACGGACTACTCTGGAAACACCATATATTTT. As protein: CASSFTDYSGNTIYF.

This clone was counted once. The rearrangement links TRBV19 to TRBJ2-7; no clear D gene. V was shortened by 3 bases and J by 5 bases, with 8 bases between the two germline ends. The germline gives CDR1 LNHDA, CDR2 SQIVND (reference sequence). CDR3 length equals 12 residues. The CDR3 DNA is TGTGCCAGTAGTATCTCTGACAACGAGCAGTACTTC. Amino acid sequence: CASSISDNEQYF.

The CDR3 here is CASSLASGRNGYEQYF. As DNA, the CDR3 is TGTGCCAGCAGCTTAGCTAGCGGGAGAAATGGCTACGAGCAGTACTTC. The J gene is TRBJ2-7, the V gene TRBV7-6; the match to TRBD2 covers 9 bases. With V trimmed by 0 bases and J by 3 bases, 6 bases remained unmatched. This CDR3 comprises 16 residues. Germline-derived CDR1 and CDR2 are SGHVS and FNYEAQ.

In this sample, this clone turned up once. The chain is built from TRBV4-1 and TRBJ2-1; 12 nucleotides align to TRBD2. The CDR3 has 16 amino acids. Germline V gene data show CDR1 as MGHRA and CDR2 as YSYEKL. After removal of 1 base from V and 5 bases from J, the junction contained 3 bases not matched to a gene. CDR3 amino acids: CASSQVPSGRDNEQFF. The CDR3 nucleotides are TGCGCCAGCAGCCAAGTTCCTAGCGGGAGGGACAATGAGCAGTTCTTC.

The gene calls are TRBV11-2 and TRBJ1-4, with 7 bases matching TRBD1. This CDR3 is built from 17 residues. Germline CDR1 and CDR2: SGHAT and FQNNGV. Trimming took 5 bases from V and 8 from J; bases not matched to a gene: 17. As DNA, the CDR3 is TGTGCCAGCAGCCTCTGGACAGGAGGGAGCGGTGGAGAAAAACTGTTTTTT. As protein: CASSLWTGGSGGEKLFF.

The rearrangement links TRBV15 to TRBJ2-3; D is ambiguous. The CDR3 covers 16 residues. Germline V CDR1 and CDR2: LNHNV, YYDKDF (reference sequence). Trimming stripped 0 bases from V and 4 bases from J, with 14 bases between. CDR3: CATSREYPSLPDTQYF. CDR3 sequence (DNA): TGTGCCACCAGCAGAGAGTATCCGAGCTTACCAGATACGCAGTATTTT.

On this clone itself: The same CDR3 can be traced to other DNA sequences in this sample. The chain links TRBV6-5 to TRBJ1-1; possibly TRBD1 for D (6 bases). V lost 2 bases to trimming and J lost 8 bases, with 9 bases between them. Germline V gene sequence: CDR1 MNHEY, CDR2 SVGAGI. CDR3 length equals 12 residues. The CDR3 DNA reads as TGTGCCAGCAGTTACAGCACAGGGGAAGCTTTCTTT. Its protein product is CASSYSTGEAFF.

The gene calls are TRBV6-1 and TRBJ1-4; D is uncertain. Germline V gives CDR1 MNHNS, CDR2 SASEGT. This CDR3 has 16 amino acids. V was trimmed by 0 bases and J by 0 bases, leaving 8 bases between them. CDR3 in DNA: TGTGCCAGCAGTGAAGCGGCAGTTTCAACTAATGAAAAACTGTTTTTT. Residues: CASSEAAVSTNEKLFF.

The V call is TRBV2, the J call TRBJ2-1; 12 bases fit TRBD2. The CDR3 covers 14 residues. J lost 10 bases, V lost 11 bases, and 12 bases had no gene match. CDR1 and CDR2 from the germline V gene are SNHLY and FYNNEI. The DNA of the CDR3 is TGTGCCGGGTGGACTAGCGGGAAGGTATGGGAGCAGTTCTTC. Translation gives CAGWTSGKVWEQFF.

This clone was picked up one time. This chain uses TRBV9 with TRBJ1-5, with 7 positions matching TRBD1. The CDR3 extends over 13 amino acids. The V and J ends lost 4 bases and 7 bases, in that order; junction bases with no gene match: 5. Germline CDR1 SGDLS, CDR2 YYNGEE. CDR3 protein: CASSTGERQPQHF. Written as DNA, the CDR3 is TGTGCCAGCAGCACAGGGGAGAGGCAGCCCCAGCATTTT.

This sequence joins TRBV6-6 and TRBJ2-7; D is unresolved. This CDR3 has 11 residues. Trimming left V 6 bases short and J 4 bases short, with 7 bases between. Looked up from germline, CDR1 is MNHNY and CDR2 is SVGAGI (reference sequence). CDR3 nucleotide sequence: TGTGCCAGCAGGGCCCGATACGAGCAGTACTTC. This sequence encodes CASRARYEQYF.

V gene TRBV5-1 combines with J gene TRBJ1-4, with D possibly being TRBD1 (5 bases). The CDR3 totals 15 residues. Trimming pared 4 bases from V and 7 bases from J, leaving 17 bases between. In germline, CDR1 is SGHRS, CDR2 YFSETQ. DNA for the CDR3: TGCGCCAGCAGCCAACAAAGAGGACACGCTGAAAAACTGTTTTTT. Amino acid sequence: CASSQQRGHAEKLFF.

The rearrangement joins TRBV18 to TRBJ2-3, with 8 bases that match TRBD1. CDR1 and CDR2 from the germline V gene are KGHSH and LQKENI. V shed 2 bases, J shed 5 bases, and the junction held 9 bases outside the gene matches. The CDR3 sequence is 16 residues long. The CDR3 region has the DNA TGTGCCAGCTCACCAGACCGGGACAGGTACTTAGATACGCAGTATTTT. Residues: CASSPDRDRYLDTQYF.